This T cell receptor beta chain was sequenced in a study of blood T cells in healthy people across ages (dated by TCRdb to the mid-2010s). A note on the overall study: Template switching captured roughly one uniquely barcoded TCR beta cDNA molecule per two T cells in model experiments. The study measured age-related changes in TCR beta repertoire diversity using deep sequencing normalized with unique cDNA molecular identifiers. The donors were divided into four age groups: young (average around 17 years), middle-aged (roughly 40), aged (around 59) and long-lived (roughly 88). Two additional independent replicas of 1 million unique cDNA reads from the same blood draw were analyzed for two donors (one aged 18 to 30 and one aged 80 or older). Here is what the overall study found, with its caveats: Conclusive comparison of naive and antigen-experienced compartments was prevented by the profiling of bulk unsorted PBMCs. Total diversity estimates from one million sequenced T cells were considered lower bounds and underestimates. The CMV infection status of donors was not known, potentially confounding age-related changes in expanded clonotypes. The long-lived group showed more naive CD4+ T cells, fewer expanded clones and increased TCR diversity than the aged group, suggesting age selection. Observed TCR beta diversity per million T cells fell roughly linearly with age, and a significant reduction was already apparent by age approximately 40. The percentage of naive T cells measured by flow cytometry correlated strongly with observed TCR beta diversity.

The roughly 39 donors, aged about 6 to 100 years, were systemically healthy Caucasian individuals from Russia. Each donor gave about 11 milliliters of peripheral blood, drawn into EDTA-treated Vacutainer tubes. Ficoll-Paque density-gradient centrifugation was used to isolate PBMCs, with at least 7 million obtained per sample. Total RNA, at least 6 micrograms per sample, was extracted from PBMCs with Trizol reagent. For every donor, an aliquot of PBMCs went through flow cytometry to measure the percentages of naive CD45RAhigh/CD27high T cells. This clonotype was counted between two and nine times. The antigen it binds to is not known. Within one base of it there is no much larger clone, and no base qualities were kept. Preparation of the library involved 5' RACE. Sequencer: Illumina HiSeq 2500. The second PCR ran for roughly 7 to 11 cycles and used a J-beta primer mix along with a sample-barcoded 5' primer. A unique molecular identifier was introduced onto each TCR beta cDNA molecule by a template-switch 5' adaptor carrying 12 random nucleotides. Each sample yielded at least 3 million CDR3-containing paired-end reads. The Mint cDNA synthesis kit, primed by a TRBC-specific oligonucleotide, was used to synthesize first-strand cDNA from all RNA. After uracil-DNA glycosylase treatment, a first 18-cycle PCR used universal primers M1SS and BC2_uni_R on all cDNA. Per the authors' processing: Normalization of each sample was performed by random selection of 1 million high-quality reads, each carrying a distinct molecular identifier. Reads sharing molecular identifiers were discarded rather than binned into consensus sequences. MiTCR, with a Q25 quality threshold and the strictest error-elimination algorithm, was used for CDR3 identification, clonotype clustering and error correction. A nonparametric unseen species model with Euler transformation was used to estimate lower-bound total TCR beta diversity. The public reads were reanalyzed by TCRdb: fastp trimming at Q25, MiXCR alignment, in-frame beta chains only. Duplicate CDR3 protein sequences are folded into a single record with the most common DNA and genes. In this record, the V and J calls reflect TCRdb's handling and not the investigators' own analysis. In this sample the table shows 750,000 to 950,000 distinct CDR3 sequences, 25% to 30% of which occur a single time. Of the sample, roughly a tenth falls within the top ten clones.

Reading from cysteine to phenylalanine, the CDR3 counts 20 amino acids. Left in the record is the CDR3 DNA by itself, 60 bases read in frame from the first base. Taken from the germline V gene, the CDR1 and CDR2 loops are LGHNT and FRNRAP. After removal of 5 bases from V and 0 bases from J, the junction retains 13 bases not matched to a gene. Another study also made use of these data, one on T cells of mothers and their children. As the second publication notes: Nine systemically healthy Caucasian individuals, comprising three mothers and their six children, were included as donors. cDNA synthesis used all of the extracted RNA, with roughly 1.6 ug of RNA in each 15 ul reaction. In the second PCR, the M1S primer added sample barcodes and 2-4 random nucleotides. Over 9.5 million TCR beta CDR3 reads were obtained for each mother, and millions of reads were obtained for each child. In both related and unrelated pairs, thymic selection shapes the output of TCR recombination in a similar way, with inherited differences having only a minor effect. Normalized repertoire overlap was always found to be slightly, but never significantly, higher in related mother-child pairs than in unrelated mother-child pairs. No persistent microchimeric T cell clones were found, with a detection sensitivity of approximately 100 clones per million clonotypes. Deep NGS was used in the study to compare the TCR beta repertoires of mothers and children and to look for features that separate related mother-child pairs from unrelated individuals. The mean age was roughly 44 +/- 4 years for the mothers and around 11 +/- 4 years for the children. Libraries were sequenced on Illumina HiSeq 2000 with 100+100 nt paired-end reads after adapter ligation with NEBNext reagents. To avoid cross-contamination, the mother libraries and the child libraries were prepared a month apart and sequenced in separate runs. For each donor, between about 500,000 and 2,200,000 distinct TCR beta clonotypes were identified. Naive TCR beta clonotypes were estimated from low-frequency clonotypes matched to each donor's FACS-determined naive share, without sorting.

The V and J genes are TRBV12-5 and TRBJ2-6; TRBD1 agrees with 10 junctional bases. Sequenced: blood. The receptor was derived from a woman in her thirties or forties in good health. CDR3 region: CASGADPRGQGPSGANVLTF. The DNA is TGTGCTAGTGGTGCGGACCCCCGGGGACAGGGGCCCTCTGGGGCCAACGTCCTGACTTTC. Reference TRBV12-5 and TRBJ2-6 proteins supply the regions before and after the CDR3; the full variable domain is: DARVTQTPRHKVTEMGQEVTMRCQPILGHNTVFWYRQTMMQGLELLAYFRNRAPLDDSGMPKDRFSAEMPDATLATLKIQPSEPRDSAVYFCASGADPRGQGPSGANVLTFGAGSRLTVL.